A selection of T cell receptor beta chains follows, all from one sample in a study of control samples from healthy donors and cancer patients. Clones were read by immunoSEQ multiplex PCR, and TCRdb kept only the in-frame ones, dropping some. The data contain under 90,000 clones, around 92% of them singletons. Specimen: blood. The receptors stem from a woman in her sixties in good health. The CDR3 runs from the conserved cysteine through the conserved F or W.

>TRBJ2-3|TRBV28
CASSSGGWSGDTTDTQYF
>TRBJ1-1|TRBV19
CASSTNRNTEAFF
>TRBJ2-7|TRBV6-1
CASSEGGTTYEQYF
>TRBJ1-1|TRBV21-1
CASSKALAEAFF
>TRBJ1-1|TRBV28
CASSLGSDTEAFF
>TRBJ2-1|TRBV30
CAWSVNREQFF
>TRBJ1-2|TRBV28
CASSTAGVDNYGYTF
>TRBJ2-7|TRBV2
CASSELPGAVYEQYF
>TRBJ2-1|TRBV6-2/TRBV6-3
CASSYLGASMFDEQFF
>TRBJ1-2|TRBV19
CASATGGYYGYTF
>TRBJ2-2|TRBV4-2
CASSLGQGTTGELFF